These 32 T cell receptor beta chains were sequenced from one sample in a study of T-cell memory formation after mild COVID-19 (dated by TCRdb to the early 2020s). Library preparation employed 5' RACE. The sample was run on an Illumina NovaSeq 6000. TCRdb ran its own pipeline on the public reads, namely fastp trimming at Q25 and MiXCR clone calling, and kept in-frame beta chains. Identical CDR3 proteins give one entry, which carries the most common genes and DNA. Counted in this sample were hundreds of thousands of distinct CDR3 sequences; roughly 21% of them appeared once. Roughly 8.1% of the sample rests with the top ten. Material: PBMCs or a T cell subset sorted from them (not recorded which). All receptors come from an adult woman who had mild COVID-19 (a few samples of this study predate the infection). The sample titles of this study are shuffled in the database, so cell type and time point are left out; the donor was told from shared clones.

The table lists this clonotype with a few counts. The chain couples TRBV5-1 to TRBJ2-1; weak D call: TRBD2 (6 bases). The germline CDR1 and CDR2 sequences are SGHRS and YFSETQ. Trimming shortened V by 4 bases and J by 5 bases, and 13 bases separated the two germline ends. The CDR3 is 14 amino acids. The CDR3 region is CASSLGPGDNEQFF. The CDR3 DNA follows: TGCGCCAGCAGCCTGGGCCCGGGGGACAATGAGCAGTTCTTC.

The chain links TRBV6-2 or TRBV6-3 to TRBJ1-1; 9 bases line up with TRBD1. The CDR3 is 14 residues long. Germline values: CDR1 MNHEY, CDR2 SVGEGT. The junction had 8 bases not matched to a gene; V was cut back by 2 bases and J by 10 bases. Here the CDR3 reads CASSYGTGKFAAFF. The CDR3 DNA reads as TGTGCCAGCAGTTACGGGACAGGGAAGTTCGCAGCTTTCTTT.

This clonotype showed up just a few times. The V and J genes are TRBV5-1 and TRBJ1-1; perhaps TRBD1 as D (5 bases). The CDR3 has 14 residues. Germline CDR1 reads SGHRS; CDR2 reads YFSETQ. Trimming stripped 3 bases from V and 3 bases from J, with 12 bases between. The CDR3 nucleotides are TGCGCCAGCAGCTCTGGGACGGAATACACTGAAGCTTTCTTT. Translating it yields CASSSGTEYTEAFF.

The chain joins TRBV7-8 to TRBJ1-5, with D possibly TRBD1 on 6 matching bases. The CDR3 spans 16 residues. The ends were cut back, 3 bases at V and 1 base at J, with 13 bases in the middle. Germline values: CDR1 SGHVS, CDR2 FQNEAQ. As DNA, the CDR3 is TGTGCCAGCAGCTTGGCCGGGACAAGAAGCAATCAGCCCCAGCATTTT. This gives the protein CASSLAGTRSNQPQHF.

This clonotype appeared a few times. The chain couples TRBV6-2 or TRBV6-3 to TRBJ2-1, with 7 bases lining up with TRBD2. CDR3 length equals 13 residues. Germline V gives CDR1 MNHEY, CDR2 SVGEGT. V shed 7 bases and J 3 bases; nucleotides not matched to a gene: 3. The CDR3 DNA reads as TGTGCCAGCATCGCTAGCGGCTACAATGAGCAGTTCTTC. As protein: CASIASGYNEQFF.

The rearrangement links TRBV29-1 to TRBJ1-2; 8 bases are shared with TRBD1. V shed 2 bases, J shed 2 bases, and the junction held 4 bases outside the gene matches. From germline, CDR1 is SQVTM and CDR2 ANQGSEA. The CDR3 runs 14 residues. The CDR3 region is CSVEPTGANYGYTF. The DNA of the CDR3 is TGCAGCGTTGAACCGACAGGGGCCAACTATGGCTACACCTTC. Full variable domain (remainder filled in from reference TRBV29-1 and TRBJ1-2): SAVISQKPSRDICQRGTSLTIQCQVDSQVTMMFWYRQQPGQSLTLIATANQGSEATYESGFVIDKFPISRPNLTFSTLTVSNMSPEDSSIYLCSVEPTGANYGYTFGSGTRLTVV.

J is TRBJ1-1 and V is TRBV24-1, with a tentative D call TRBD1 (5 bases). The V and J ends lost 8 bases and 3 bases respectively, with 15 bases between them. The CDR3 runs 14 residues. Germline CDR1 KGHDR, CDR2 SFDVKD. The CDR3 here is CATTRSGGDTEAFF. The CDR3, as DNA: TGTGCCACCACTCGAAGCGGGGGGGACACTGAAGCTTTCTTT.

V is TRBV7-3 and J is TRBJ2-3; D possibly corresponds to TRBD2 (6 bases). The germline gives CDR1 SGHTA, CDR2 FQGTGA. Trimming pared 4 bases from V and 0 bases from J, leaving 14 bases between. The CDR3 runs 16 residues. In nucleotides, the CDR3 is TGTGCCAGCAGCTCCCTGGGCGGGGTCAGCACAGATACGCAGTATTTT. Amino acids: CASSSLGGVSTDTQYF.

This clonotype occurred a few times. V usage is TRBV4-1 and J usage is TRBJ1-1; the match to TRBD1 covers 7 bases. Trimming took 1 base from V and 1 from J; bases not matched to a gene: 3. Germline CDR1 reads MGHRA; CDR2 reads YSYEKL. The CDR3 length is 15 residues. CDR3 DNA sequence: TGCGCCAGCAGCCAAGTCGGACAGGCGAACACTGAAGCTTTCTTT. It yields the protein CASSQVGQANTEAFF.

This clonotype came up a few times. This sequence joins TRBV2 and TRBJ2-7; no definite D call. The CDR3 has 12 amino acids. Germline assignment: CDR1 SNHLY and CDR2 FYNNEI. V was cut by 4 bases and J by 7 bases, with 11 bases left in between. This chain's CDR3 is CASSVGSREQYF. CDR3 DNA: TGTGCCAGCAGTGTCGGCTCTCGGGAGCAGTACTTC. Based on the CDR3 plus reference TRBV2 and TRBJ2-7, the full variable domain is EPEVTQTPSHQVTQMGQEVILRCVPISNHLYFYWYRQILGQKVEFLVSFYNNEISEKSEIFDDQFSVERPDGSNFTLKIRSTKLEDSAMYFCASSVGSREQYFGPGTRLTVT.

Notes on this clonotype: With a much larger clone just one base away, this may be a read error. The rearrangement joins TRBV7-9 to TRBJ1-1, with D uncertain. Trimming pared 1 base from V and 2 bases from J, leaving 5 bases between. Germline lookup yields CDR1 SEHNR and CDR2 FQNEAQ (reference sequence). The CDR3 runs to 13 residues. The CDR3 sequence: CASSLEINTEAFF. CDR3 in DNA: TGTGCCAGCAGCTTAGAGATAAACACTGAAGCTTTCTTT.

This rearrangement joins TRBV6-6 to TRBJ1-5; TRBD1 matches 9 bases. From germline, CDR1 is MNHNY and CDR2 SVGAGI (reference sequence). The CDR3 extends over 15 amino acids. Losses at the gene ends were 5 bases for V and 6 bases for J; bases not matched to a gene: 8. The CDR3 DNA reads as TGTGCCAGCAGTGGGCGGGACAGGGTAGTTCAGCCCCAGCATTTT. This codes for CASSGRDRVVQPQHF.

This clonotype has a handful of counts. The chain links TRBV11-2 to TRBJ2-7; 7 bases fit TRBD1. Germline CDR1 and CDR2: SGHAT and FQNNGV. V was pared by 1 base and J by 11 bases, with 5 bases of the junction left unmatched. The CDR3 contains 12 residues. DNA of the CDR3: TGTGCCAGCAGCTTAGGGTGGGGGACAGAGTACTTC. Amino acid sequence: CASSLGWGTEYF.

This clonotype occurred a few times. J is TRBJ2-1 and V is TRBV6-5, with TRBD2 matching over 9 bases. From germline, CDR1 is MNHEY and CDR2 SVGAGI. The CDR3 loop spans 15 amino acids. The V segment lost 2 bases and the J segment 9 bases; nucleotides outside the gene matches: 8. Written as DNA, the CDR3 is TGTGCCAGCAGTTACGGGGCGGGAGGGCCTAGTGAGCAGTTCTTC. It is translated as CASSYGAGGPSEQFF.

This clonotype was observed a handful of times. The rearrangement joins TRBV7-3 to TRBJ2-1, with no clear D. This CDR3 contains 13 residues. The germline V and J ends were trimmed by 4 bases and 9 bases, with 13 bases remaining between them. In germline, CDR1 is SGHTA, CDR2 FQGTGA. CDR3 region: CASSSGEATEQFF. The CDR3 nucleotides read TGTGCCAGCAGCTCTGGAGAGGCCACTGAGCAGTTCTTC.

This clonotype showed up many times. CDR3 sequence (DNA): TGCAGTGCAACAGGGGGCAGGGAGCAGTTCTTC. This gives the protein CSATGGREQFF. This chain joins TRBV20-1 and TRBJ2-1; 9 nucleotides align to TRBD1. The CDR3 covers 11 residues. The J segment lost 10 bases and the V segment lost 6 bases, leaving 4 bases of the junction unmatched. Germline-derived CDR1 and CDR2 are DFQATT and SNEGSKA (reference sequence).

The table lists this clonotype with a few counts. The V call is TRBV12-3 or TRBV12-4, the J call TRBJ2-4, with D perhaps matching TRBD2 (6 bases). The CDR3 extends over 15 amino acids. The V end lost 5 bases, the J end lost 6 bases, and 17 bases lay between the germline ends. CDR3 DNA: TGTGCCAGCAGTACGACGACAGTGGGGGGAAACATTCAGTACTTC. Translated, it gives CASSTTTVGGNIQYF.

This clonotype was seen ten or more times. The chain uses TRBV4-1 and TRBJ1-1; D gene ambiguous. CDR1 is MGHRA, CDR2 YSYEKL, per germline. V lost 5 bases and J lost 0, with 16 bases in between. This CDR3 spans 16 amino acids. CDR3 amino acids: CASSSLGQAVNTEAFF. The CDR3 bases are TGCGCCAGCAGCTCCCTTGGCCAGGCCGTGAACACTGAAGCTTTCTTT.

Many counts were recorded for this clonotype. V usage is TRBV11-1 and J usage is TRBJ1-1; D possibly corresponds to TRBD1 (5 bases). Looked up from germline, CDR1 is SGHAT and CDR2 is FQDESV (reference sequence). The V and J ends lost 5 bases and 8 bases respectively, with 18 bases between them. This CDR3 spans 14 amino acids. CDR3 coding DNA: TGTGCCAGCAGCCGACGGGACTCTGCTGCCGAAGCTTTCTTT. It codes for CASSRRDSAAEAFF.

This clonotype turned up a few times. The gene calls are TRBV7-9 and TRBJ2-3; TRBD2 is a possible D gene (5 bases). CDR1 SEHNR and CDR2 FQNEAQ come from the germline V gene (reference sequence). The CDR3 sequence is 12 residues long. The V and J ends lost 6 bases and 10 bases respectively, with 14 bases between them. CDR3 protein: CASRPLAYAQYF. CDR3 nucleotides: TGTGCCAGCAGGCCTCTAGCTTATGCGCAGTATTTT.

In this sample, this clonotype turned up a few times. The gene calls are TRBV3-1 and TRBJ2-1; the D call may be TRBD1 or TRBD2 (6 bases each). The CDR3 is made up of 15 amino acids. V shed 0 bases and J shed 12 bases, with 18 bases lying between them. CDR1 LGHDT and CDR2 YNNKEL come from the germline V gene (reference sequence). As DNA, the CDR3 is TGTGCCAGCAGCCAAGACAGGGGAGGTACTCTTTCGCAGTTCTTC. Protein: CASSQDRGGTLSQFF.

The V and J genes are TRBV12-3 or TRBV12-4 and TRBJ2-3; D gene unclear. Trimming cost V 1 base and J 10 bases, with 9 bases left between them. The CDR3 runs 12 residues. The CDR3 DNA is TGTGCCAGCAGTTTAGGGAGTAGGGCGCAGTATTTT. It is translated as CASSLGSRAQYF.

This chain uses TRBV7-9 with TRBJ1-1; unclear D gene. Deletions cut 1 base from V and 0 bases from J, with 15 bases between. Germline CDR1 reads SEHNR; CDR2 reads FQNEAQ (reference sequence). The CDR3 sequence is 17 residues long. This chain's CDR3 is CASSLGDVFNMNTEAFF. For the CDR3, the DNA is TGTGCCAGCAGCTTAGGTGACGTATTTAACATGAACACTGAAGCTTTCTTT. Using reference TRBV7-9 and TRBJ1-1 for the parts outside the CDR3, the full variable domain is DTGVSQNPRHKITKRGQNVTFRCDPISEHNRLYWYRQTLGQGPEFLTYFQNEAQLEKSRLLSDRFSAERPKGSFSTLEIQRTEQGDSAMYLCASSLGDVFNMNTEAFFGQGTRLTVV.

This sequence joins TRBV7-8 and TRBJ2-1; a weak D match, TRBD1 (6 bases). This CDR3 is 14 amino acids long. V was shortened by 4 bases and J by 4 bases, with 11 bases between the two germline ends. CDR1 and CDR2 (germline): SGHVS, FQNEAQ. The CDR3 bases are TGTGCCAGCAGCTCACAGACAGGTTACAATGAGCAGTTCTTC. Amino acids: CASSSQTGYNEQFF.

This clonotype was counted ten times or more. The gene calls are TRBV7-9 and TRBJ2-1; no clear D. From germline, CDR1 is SEHNR and CDR2 FQNEAQ (reference sequence). The V end was cut by 1 base, the J end by 8 bases, with 6 bases between. CDR3 size: 12 residues. DNA for the CDR3: TGTGCCAGCAGCTTAGAAAGCCATGAGCAGTTCTTC. This gives the protein CASSLESHEQFF.

V gene TRBV5-1 combines with J gene TRBJ1-1; TRBD1 might be the D (6 bases). V lost 5 bases and J lost 2, with 13 bases in between. Germline CDR1 is SGHRS and CDR2 is YFSETQ. The CDR3 loop spans 14 amino acids. The CDR3 DNA reads as TGCGCCAGCAGTTCCGGGACACATAACACTGAAGCTTTCTTT. As protein: CASSSGTHNTEAFF. The variable domain in full, with the rest retrieved from reference TRBV5-1 and TRBJ1-1, is KAGVTQTPRYLIKTRGQQVTLSCSPISGHRSVSWYQQTPGQGLQFLFEYFSETQRNKGNFPGRFSGRQFSNSRSEMNVSTLELGDSALYLCASSSGTHNTEAFFGQGTRLTVV.

The CDR3 DNA is TGTGCCAGCAGTGAAGCGGTCCGCGCACGCGATACGCAGTATTTT. Amino acids: CASSEAVRARDTQYF. V gene TRBV2 combines with J gene TRBJ2-3; the D is unclear. Trimming shortened V by 0 bases and J by 6 bases, and 13 bases separated the two germline ends. This CDR3 has 15 amino acids. The germline V gene has CDR1 SNHLY and CDR2 FYNNEI.

This clonotype was found many times. This sequence joins TRBV7-8 and TRBJ1-4; 9 positions match TRBD1. The CDR3 is 15 amino acids. Germline CDR1 and CDR2: SGHVS and FQNEAQ. Losses at the gene ends were 5 bases for V and 4 bases for J; bases not matched to a gene: 5. In DNA, the CDR3 is TGTGCCAGCAGCCGCGGGGGACAGGGTAATGAAAAACTGTTTTTT. This gives the protein CASSRGGQGNEKLFF.

The table lists this clonotype with a few counts. The genes are TRBV6-5 and TRBJ2-3, with D tentatively TRBD2 (6 bases). The length of the CDR3 is 15 residues. Germline-derived CDR1 and CDR2 are MNHEY and SVGAGI. Trimming pared 2 bases from V and 0 bases from J, leaving 9 bases between. The DNA for the CDR3 is TGTGCCAGCAGTTACGGGACTCCTAGCACAGATACGCAGTATTTT. Translation: CASSYGTPSTDTQYF.

The chain combines TRBV5-1 with TRBJ2-7; D is possibly TRBD1 (6 bases). CDR3 length equals 15 residues. Germline V CDR1 and CDR2: SGHRS, YFSETQ. Trimming shortened V by 2 bases and J by 1 base, and 13 bases separated the two germline ends. The CDR3 nucleotides read TGCGCCAGCAGCTTTTGGCAGGGGTATTCCTACGAGCAGTACTTC. It translates to CASSFWQGYSYEQYF.

The V gene is TRBV18, the J gene TRBJ2-2; 9 positions agree with TRBD1. J was trimmed by 6 bases and V by 1 base; bases with no gene match: 6. The CDR3 runs to 16 residues. The germline gives CDR1 KGHSH, CDR2 LQKENI. CDR3 amino acids: CASSPLPGQGSGELFF. DNA for the CDR3: TGTGCCAGCTCACCACTACCCGGACAGGGGTCCGGGGAGCTGTTTTTT.

This clonotype was seen more than once but under ten times. The chain links TRBV12-3 or TRBV12-4 to TRBJ2-5, with TRBD1 as a possible D gene (5 bases). This CDR3 is 15 amino acids long. V was pared by 2 bases and J by 5 bases, with 15 bases between. DNA for the CDR3: TGTGCCAGCAGTTTATTTGGGGCCGGTGAGGAGACCCAGTACTTC. It yields the protein CASSLFGAGEETQYF.